This TCR beta chain was sequenced in a study of shared clonotypes between healthy human individuals. Only in-frame clones appear in the TCRdb table, and some are missing; sequencing was by immunoSEQ multiplex PCR. Of some 1.4 million clones in the sample, 95% to 97% were seen once. The V end lost 6 bases, the J end lost 5 bases, and 11 bases lay between the germline ends. From germline, CDR1 is SNHLY and CDR2 FYNNEI. The CDR3 spans 13 residues. This clone was seen only once. Donors, without exception, were Caucasian adults residing in Nashville, Tennessee. Sample: naive CD4+ T cells sorted from blood. Subset indicated: CD45RA+ positively selected. The chain is built from TRBV2 and TRBJ2-1; a possible D gene is TRBD1 (6 bases). The receptor comes from a man under 40 in good health. The CDR3 nucleotides are TGTGCCAGCAGCAGGGGTAAAGACAATGAGCAGTTCTTC. Translation gives CASSRGKDNEQFF.